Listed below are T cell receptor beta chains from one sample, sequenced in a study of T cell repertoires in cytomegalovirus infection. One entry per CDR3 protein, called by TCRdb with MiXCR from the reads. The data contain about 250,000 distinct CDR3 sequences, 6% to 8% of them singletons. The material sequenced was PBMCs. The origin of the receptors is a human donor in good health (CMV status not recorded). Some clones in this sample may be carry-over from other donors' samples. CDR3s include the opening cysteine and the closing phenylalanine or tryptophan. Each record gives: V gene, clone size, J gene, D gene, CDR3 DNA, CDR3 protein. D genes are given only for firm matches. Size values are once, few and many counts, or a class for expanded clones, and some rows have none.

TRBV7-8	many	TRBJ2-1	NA	TGTGCCAGCAGACTCAGTCGCCGAACCTACAATGAGCAGTTCTTC	CASRLSRRTYNEQFF
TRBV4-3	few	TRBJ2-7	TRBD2	TGCGCCAGCAGCCAAGGACTAGCGGGGGTCTACGAGCAGTACTTC	CASSQGLAGVYEQYF
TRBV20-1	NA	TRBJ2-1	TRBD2	TGCAGTGCTAGAGAACAGCGGGGGGGATTCGGTGAGCAGTTCTTC	CSAREQRGGFGEQFF
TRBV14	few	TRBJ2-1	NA	TGTGCCAGCAGCCAAGAGTCGGGGTTCAAAGATGAGCAGTTCTTC	CASSQESGFKDEQFF
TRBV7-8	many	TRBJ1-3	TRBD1	TGTGCCAGCAGCAAAAGACAGGGGTTCTCTGGAAACACCATATATTTT	CASSKRQGFSGNTIYF
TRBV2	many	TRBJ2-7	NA	TGTGCCAGCAGCGAAAACTCAATTTGGCTTTTC	CASSENSIWLF
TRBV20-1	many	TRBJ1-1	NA	TGCAGTGTCCCGGACACTTACACTGAAGCTTTCTTT	CSVPDTYTEAFF
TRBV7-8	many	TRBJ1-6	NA	TGTGCCAGCAGCTTCAGGACAGATTCACCCCTCCACTTT	CASSFRTDSPLHF
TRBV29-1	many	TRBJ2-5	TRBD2	TGCAGCGTTGATGGCGGGGGGCGTAGGGAGACCCAGTACTTC	CSVDGGGRRETQYF
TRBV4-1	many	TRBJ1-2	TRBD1	TGCGCCAGCGGGACAGGGGACTATGGCTACACCTTC	CASGTGDYGYTF
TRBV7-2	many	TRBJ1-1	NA	TGTGCCAGCAGCTCCGTGGGCCCCCTCACTGAAGCTTTCTTT	CASSSVGPLTEAFF
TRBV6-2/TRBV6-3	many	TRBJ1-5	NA	TGTGCCAGCAGTTATGCAGAGGCCCAGCCCCAGCATTTT	CASSYAEAQPQHF
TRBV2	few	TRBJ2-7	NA	TGTGCCAGCGGAGTATCAGGGTACGAGCAGTACTTC	CASGVSGYEQYF
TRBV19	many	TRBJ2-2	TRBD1	TGTGCCAGTAGTATTGACAGGGCTAGCACCGGGGAGCTGTTTTTT	CASSIDRASTGELFF
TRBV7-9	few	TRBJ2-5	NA	TGTGCCAGCAGTCCCACGAGGGGGGGCTACGAGACCCAGTACTTC	CASSPTRGGYETQYF